One and the same sample provided the 18 T cell receptor beta chains below, sequenced in a study of blood T cells in healthy people across ages. The second PCR ran roughly 7 to 11 cycles with a sample-barcoded 5' primer and J-beta primers. A single record per CDR3 protein comes from TCRdb applying MiXCR to the 5' RACE reads. The sample has 800,000 or so distinct CDR3 sequences; 62% are singletons. Sequenced sample: blood. Source of these receptors: a young man in good health.

The chain carries TRBV18 and TRBJ2-6; D may match TRBD1 or TRBD2 (5 bases each). The CDR3 has 18 residues. CDR1 is KGHSH, CDR2 LQKENI, per germline. With 3 bases removed from V and 0 bases from J, the gap between germline ends came to 15 bases. CDR3: CASSPRGSHSSGANVLTF. DNA for the CDR3: TGTGCCAGCTCACCGAGGGGTTCCCATTCCTCTGGGGCCAACGTCCTGACTTTC.

V is TRBV18 and J is TRBJ2-5, with D hard to call. Germline CDR1 KGHSH, CDR2 LQKENI. The V and J ends lost 2 bases and 2 bases respectively, with 12 bases between them. The CDR3 runs 15 residues. CDR3 protein: CASSPSPEQQETQYF. CDR3 DNA sequence: TGTGCCAGCTCACCATCCCCAGAACAGCAAGAGACCCAGTACTTC.

Concerning this clonotype: Mismatch with germline at one junction end may stem from a read error. J is TRBJ1-1 and V is TRBV4-2; D is uncertain. CDR1 LGHNA and CDR2 YNFKEQ come from the germline V gene. This CDR3 is built from 14 residues. The CDR3: CVSSVRTGNTEAFF. The CDR3 bases are TGTGTCAGCAGCGTTCGGACTGGGAACACTGAAGCTTTCTTT.

To note about this clonotype: A single base separates this from a much larger clone, so it may be a read error. CDR3 in amino acids: CAGSLIGETETQYF. CDR3 nucleotide sequence: TGTGCCGGCAGCTTAATCGGGGAGACGGAGACCCAGTACTTC. This chain connects TRBV11-3 to TRBJ2-5; possible D gene TRBD2, 5 bases. The CDR3 runs to 14 residues. In germline, CDR1 is SGHNT, CDR2 YENEEA.

This chain connects TRBV6-6 to TRBJ2-1; 8 nucleotides align to TRBD1. There are 14 residues in the CDR3. Germline V gene sequence: CDR1 MNHNY, CDR2 SVGAGI (reference sequence). Unmatched junction bases numbered 9, after V lost 7 bases and J lost 7 bases. CDR3 DNA sequence: TGTGCCAGCACCATGGACAGGGAGGTTAATGAGCAGTTCTTC. This encodes CASTMDREVNEQFF.

V usage is TRBV6-5 and J usage is TRBJ2-5; the D is unclear. The CDR3 is made up of 13 amino acids. Germline V gene data show CDR1 as MNHEY and CDR2 as SVGAGI. The germline V and J ends were trimmed by 10 bases and 2 bases, with 14 bases remaining between them. The CDR3 reads CATERPGQETQYF. The DNA of the CDR3 is TGTGCCACAGAACGACCCGGGCAAGAGACCCAGTACTTC.

This rearrangement joins TRBV7-2 to TRBJ1-6, with TRBD1 matching over 7 bases. Germline V gene lookup returns CDR1 SGHTA and CDR2 FQGNSA. The CDR3 totals 16 residues. The V gene end was trimmed by 8 bases and the J gene end by 10 bases; junction bases not matched to a gene: 17. Here the CDR3 DNA reads TGTGCCAGCGAGCGGGGATCCCAGGGGGGAGAATCACCCCTCCACTTT. Protein product: CASERGSQGGESPLHF.

The chain recombines TRBV13 with TRBJ2-5; tentatively, D is TRBD1 (5 bases). The V gene lost 0 bases and the J gene lost 2 bases, with 10 bases spanning the gap. The germline V gene has CDR1 PRHDT and CDR2 FYEKMQ (reference sequence). This CDR3 has 15 amino acids. The CDR3 loop is CASSLGAGWQETQYF. The CDR3 DNA sequence: TGTGCCAGCAGCTTAGGGGCAGGGTGGCAAGAGACCCAGTACTTC.

The chain couples TRBV27 to TRBJ1-5; D is possibly TRBD1 (5 bases). The V and J ends lost 9 bases and 4 bases respectively, with 16 bases between them. The CDR3 runs 14 residues. Per germline, CDR1 MNHEY and CDR2 SMNVEV (reference sequence). Written as DNA, the CDR3 is TGTGCCAGTCAGGGAATAAGTAGTAATCAGCCCCAGCATTTT. Its translation: CASQGISSNQPQHF.

J is TRBJ2-1 and V is TRBV15, with TRBD2 matching 12 bases. The CDR3 runs 17 residues. Germline V CDR1 and CDR2: LNHNV, YYDKDF (reference sequence). The V and J ends lost 1 base and 8 bases, in that order; junction bases with no gene match: 9. Here the CDR3 reads CATSRVRLAGAGDEQFF. DNA for the CDR3: TGTGCCACCAGCAGAGTCCGACTAGCGGGGGCCGGGGATGAGCAGTTCTTC.

This clonotype is a singleton in its sample. The J gene is TRBJ2-4, the V gene TRBV28; D tentatively fits TRBD1 or TRBD2 (6 bases each). CDR3 length: 13 amino acids. Trimming took 6 bases from V and 13 from J, leaving 19 bases between them. The germline CDR1 and CDR2 sequences are MDHEN and SYDVKM. CDR3: CASRAPSWGAQYF. The CDR3, as DNA: TGTGCCAGCAGGGCTCCTAGCTGGGGGGCCCAGTACTTC. Variable domain in full (rest from reference TRBV28 and TRBJ2-4): DVKVTQSSRYLVKRTGEKVFLECVQDMDHENMFWYRQDPGLGLRLIYFSYDVKMKEKGDIPEGYSVSREKKERFSLILESASTNQTSMYLCASRAPSWGAQYFGAGTRLSVL.

This chain joins TRBV4-1 and TRBJ2-7, with 10 positions matching TRBD1. The CDR3 runs to 17 residues. CDR1 is MGHRA, CDR2 YSYEKL, per germline. The junction had 13 bases not matched to a gene; V was cut back by 3 bases and J by 5 bases. CDR3 DNA: TGCGCCAGCAGCCACCTATTCGGGACAGGGGCTTCCAACGAGCAGTACTTC. It encodes CASSHLFGTGASNEQYF.

Remarks on this clonotype: A read error may explain this, as a much larger clone is one base away. The chain recombines TRBV20-1 with TRBJ2-1; 8 positions agree with TRBD1. Judging by the DNA end, TRBJ2-7 fits better; the J call may be wrong. The CDR3 contains 15 residues. Germline V CDR1 and CDR2: DFQATT, SNEGSKA (reference sequence). In DNA form, the CDR3 reads TGCAGTGCTAGAGAACCGGACAGGGAATACAATGAGCAGTACTTC. Protein: CSAREPDREYNEQYF.

J is TRBJ2-1 and V is TRBV9, with D unresolved. Per the germline V gene, CDR1 is SGDLS and CDR2 is YYNGEE. Between the trimmed V and J ends, which lost 4 bases and 0 bases, there was a span of 14 bases. The CDR3 extends over 16 amino acids. CDR3 DNA sequence: TGTGCCAGCAGCCCGTGGGCAGAGAGCTCCTACAATGAGCAGTTCTTC. This codes for CASSPWAESSYNEQFF. The full variable domain, rest sourced from reference TRBV9 and TRBJ2-1, is DSGVTQTPKHLITATGQRVTLRCSPRSGDLSVYWYQQSLDQGLQFLIQYYNGEERAKGNILERFSAQQFPDLHSELNLSSLELGDSALYFCASSPWAESSYNEQFFGPGTRLTVL.

The chain uses TRBV4-2 and TRBJ2-6; D is ambiguous. Germline values: CDR1 LGHNA, CDR2 YNFKEQ. V lost 4 bases, J lost 0 bases, and 7 bases lay in between. There are 15 residues in the CDR3. The CDR3: CASSPDTSGANVLTF. DNA for the CDR3: TGTGCCAGCAGCCCCGACACCTCTGGGGCCAACGTCCTGACTTTC.

This chain uses TRBV9 with TRBJ1-5; D unresolved. CDR1 and CDR2 (germline): SGDLS, YYNGEE. The CDR3 runs to 15 residues. V was pared by 3 bases and J by 0 bases, with 10 bases between. This CDR3 is CASSGPGYSNQPQHF. CDR3 coding DNA: TGTGCCAGCAGCGGTCCAGGTTATAGCAATCAGCCCCAGCATTTT.

This sequence joins TRBV12-5 and TRBJ1-1; D is unclear. Trimming pared 6 bases from V and 0 bases from J, leaving 8 bases between. This CDR3 is 13 amino acids long. Germline V gene sequence: CDR1 LGHNT, CDR2 FRNRAP. The CDR3 coding sequence is TGTGCTAGTGGCGTGAGGGTGAACACTGAAGCTTTCTTT. Encoded protein: CASGVRVNTEAFF.

The rearrangement links TRBV5-1 to TRBJ2-5; D is perhaps TRBD1 or TRBD2 (5 bases each). The CDR3 has 14 amino acids. Trimming pared 3 bases from V and 4 bases from J, leaving 13 bases between. CDR1 is SGHRS and CDR2 is YFSETQ in the germline V gene. The DNA of the CDR3 is TGCGCCAGCAGCTCCGGGACGTCGGGAGAGACCCAGTACTTC. As protein: CASSSGTSGETQYF.